This T cell receptor (beta chain) was identified in a study of Tregs in tolerant kidney transplant recipients. Sequencing was performed with immunoSEQ multiplex PCR; in TCRdb, only in-frame clones are kept and a portion is missing. The table lists approximately 60,000 clones, roughly 98% of them singletons. This CDR3 is 17 amino acids long. Germline CDR1 and CDR2: KGHSH and LQKENI. Losses at the gene ends were 6 bases for V and 2 bases for J; bases not matched to a gene: 12. The sequence came from a human donor who received a combined kidney and bone marrow transplant. This chain joins TRBV18 and TRBJ2-5; 10 positions match TRBD2. This specimen was Tregs from blood, taken before the transplant. DNA of the CDR3: TGTGCCAGCTCTCTCTTTCCCCTAGCGGGAGCACAAGAGACCCAGTACTTC. Residues: CASSLFPLAGAQETQYF. The whole variable domain, remainder taken from reference TRBV18 and TRBJ2-5, is NAGVMQNPRHLVRRRGQEARLRCSPMKGHSHVYWYRQLPEEGLKFMVYLQKENIIDESGMPKERFSAEFPKEGPSILRIQQVVRGDSAAYFCASSLFPLAGAQETQYFGPGTRLLVL.